Listed below are T cell receptor beta chains from one sample, sequenced in a study of T cell responses to AZD1222 COVID-19 vaccine. Here immunoSEQ multiplex PCR was the method, and the copy in TCRdb shows in-frame clones only, minus some. The sample contains 120,000 or so clones, 90% of which appear only once. The source was peripheral blood, collected on day 0 of MenACWY control vaccination. Every receptor here comes from an adult in good health. The CDR3 runs from the conserved cysteine through the conserved F or W. The D gene is left open where the match is weak. Clone sizes are given selectively: once, few, many, or a class where the clone is expanded.

clone size,J gene,D gene,V gene,CDR3 length,CDR3 DNA,CDR3 protein
once,TRBJ2-1,TRBD1,TRBV4-1,15,TGCGCCAGCAGTAGCGAGGGGACAGGGGCCGATGAGCAGTTCTTC,CASSSEGTGADEQFF
NA,TRBJ2-3,TRBD2,TRBV14,15,TGTGCCAGCAGCCAGGTAGCGGGAGTGCTAGATACGCAGTATTTT,CASSQVAGVLDTQYF
NA,TRBJ2-3,NA,TRBV2,18,TGTGCCAGCGGACTACGACCACGACAGATCTCTAGCACAGATACGCAGTATTTT,CASGLRPRQISSTDTQYF
NA,TRBJ2-3,NA,TRBV7-9,15,TGTGCCAGCAGCTTCAGACAGGAAGGCACAGATACGCAGTATTTT,CASSFRQEGTDTQYF
NA,TRBJ2-5,NA,TRBV5-1,13,TGCGCCAGCAGCTTGGCAGGGGTAGAGACCCAGTACTTC,CASSLAGVETQYF
NA,TRBJ2-5,NA,TRBV6-5,14,TGTGCCAGCATTCTAAAGGGACTCCAAGAGACCCAGTACTTC,CASILKGLQETQYF
NA,TRBJ1-4,NA,TRBV28,13,TGTGCCAGCAGTTTAACCCCCGGGTTAAAACTGTTTTTT,CASSLTPGLKLFF
NA,TRBJ1-1,NA,TRBV28,13,TGTGCCAGCAGTTGGAGGGGGAACACTGAAGCTTTCTTT,CASSWRGNTEAFF
NA,TRBJ1-3,NA,TRBV30,12,TGTGCCTGGTCCTCCGTCGGAAACACCATATATTTT,CAWSSVGNTIYF
once,TRBJ1-3,NA,TRBV12-3/TRBV12-4,13,TGTGCCAGCTCGACAGTCTCTGGAAACACCATATATTTT,CASSTVSGNTIYF
NA,TRBJ2-4,NA,TRBV6-2/TRBV6-3,15,TGTGCCAGCAGTTGGGCCGGGTCCAACCTCGGCATTCAGTACTTC,CASSWAGSNLGIQYF
NA,TRBJ2-1,NA,TRBV5-1,16,TGCGCCAGCAGCGAGGCTGGACATAGCTCCTACAATGAGCAGTTCTTC,CASSEAGHSSYNEQFF
NA,TRBJ1-1,NA,TRBV7-9,14,TGTGCCATTGGGTGGGCGCCTGTTAACACTGAAGCTTTCTTT,CAIGWAPVNTEAFF
NA,TRBJ1-5,NA,TRBV7-9,17,TGTGCCAGCAGCTTGGGATCCGACAGAGTCCACAATCAGCCCCAGCATTTT,CASSLGSDRVHNQPQHF
NA,TRBJ1-3,NA,TRBV19,14,TGTGCCAGCCTGCTCTGGGGATCAGGAAACACCATATATTTT,CASLLWGSGNTIYF
NA,TRBJ1-6,NA,TRBV27,15,TGTGCCAGCAGTTTCGGGACGGGCCATAATTCACCCCTCCACTTT,CASSFGTGHNSPLHF
NA,TRBJ2-7,NA,TRBV7-8,17,TGTGCCAGCAGCCCCCTTGGGCAGGTCGAAGGGCCCTACGAGCAGTACTTC,CASSPLGQVEGPYEQYF
once,TRBJ1-1,TRBD1,TRBV5-1,13,TGCGCCAGCAGCCGTACAGGGGACACTGAAGCTTTCTTT,CASSRTGDTEAFF
NA,TRBJ1-1,NA,TRBV4-1,13,TGCGCCAGCAGCCCCCCGAGGAACACTGAAGCTTTCTTT,CASSPPRNTEAFF
NA,TRBJ1-2,NA,TRBV28,15,TGTGCCAGCAGAACCCCGGAGGGAAGAAGCTATGGCTACACCTTC,CASRTPEGRSYGYTF
NA,TRBJ1-2,NA,TRBV6-6,13,TGTGCCAGCAGTTACGTATCAACTTATGGCTACACCTTC,CASSYVSTYGYTF
few,TRBJ1-5,NA,TRBV6-5,15,TGTGCCAGCAGTTACGGGGGGCAGACCGGTCAGCCCCAGCATTTT,CASSYGGQTGQPQHF
NA,TRBJ1-4,NA,TRBV11-2,16,TGTGCCAGCAGCTTAGATTTCGGGGCGATTAATGAAAAACTGTTTTTT,CASSLDFGAINEKLFF
NA,TRBJ2-4,NA,TRBV2,13,TGTGCCAGCAGTGATACTCCGGTCGGGGGTCCGCACTTC,CASSDTPVGGPHF
few,TRBJ2-1,TRBD2,TRBV7-6,18,TGTGCCAGCAGCTTGTGGACTAGCGGGAGGGCCAGGTACAATGAGCAGTTCTTC,CASSLWTSGRARYNEQFF
NA,TRBJ1-3,TRBD1,TRBV6-5,16,TGTGCCAGCAGTTACACGGACAGGGTCTCTGGAAACACCATATATTTT,CASSYTDRVSGNTIYF
NA,TRBJ1-2,NA,TRBV9,15,TGTGCCAGCAGCGTATTAGAACATACGCGGTGGGGCTACACCTTC,CASSVLEHTRWGYTF
NA,TRBJ1-2,TRBD1,TRBV30,17,TGTGCCTGGAGTGGTTTAGGCCGGGACAGGGTCAACTATGGCTACACCTTC,CAWSGLGRDRVNYGYTF
NA,TRBJ1-1,NA,TRBV27,16,TGTGCCAGCAGTTCGAACCGGGACACTCTGAACACTGAAGCTTTCTTT,CASSSNRDTLNTEAFF
NA,TRBJ1-1,TRBD1,TRBV7-9,15,TGTGCCAGCAGCTACCGGGGACAGATGAACACTGAAGCTTTCTTT,CASSYRGQMNTEAFF
NA,TRBJ2-1,TRBD2,TRBV7-9,15,TGTGCCAGCAGCGAGGGACTAGCGGGAGGGCATGAGCAGTTCTTC,CASSEGLAGGHEQFF
NA,TRBJ2-7,NA,TRBV24-1,18,TGTGCCACCAGTGATTTGCAAGGATTTTCACCTCATTGGTACGAGCAGTACTTC,CATSDLQGFSPHWYEQYF
NA,TRBJ2-1,TRBD2,TRBV30,13,TGTGCCTGGAGCCGCGGGACTAGCGGGCAGCAGTTCTTC,CAWSRGTSGQQFF
NA,TRBJ2-1,NA,TRBV6-6,16,TGTGCCAGCAGTTACCCTGGGGGTTCTAGCCCCAATGAGCAGTTCTTC,CASSYPGGSSPNEQFF
NA,TRBJ2-1,NA,TRBV7-9,15,TGTGCCAGCAGCTTAAGCGGAAGCTCCTACAATGAGCAGTTCTTC,CASSLSGSSYNEQFF
NA,TRBJ2-7,NA,TRBV19,11,TGTGCCAGTAGTTCCCCTTACGAGCAGTACTTC,CASSSPYEQYF
NA,TRBJ2-1,TRBD1,TRBV3-1/TRBV3-2,14,TGTGCCAGCAGACCAAGGACAGGGAGTAATGAGCAGTTCTTC,CASRPRTGSNEQFF